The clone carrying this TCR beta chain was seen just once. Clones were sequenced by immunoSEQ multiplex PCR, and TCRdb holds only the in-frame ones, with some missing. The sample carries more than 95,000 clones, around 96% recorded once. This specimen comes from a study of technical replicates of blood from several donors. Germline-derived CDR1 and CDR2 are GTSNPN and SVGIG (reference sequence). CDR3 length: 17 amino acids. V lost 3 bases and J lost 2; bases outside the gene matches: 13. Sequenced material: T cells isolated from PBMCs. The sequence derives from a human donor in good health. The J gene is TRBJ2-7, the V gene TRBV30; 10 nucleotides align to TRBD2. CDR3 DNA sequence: TGTGCCTGGAGCCGTACTAGCGGGGCCTCCCATACCTACGAGCAGTACTTC. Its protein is CAWSRTSGASHTYEQYF.